The entry that follows covers one TCR beta chain sequence. The data originate from a study of blood T cell repertoires in COVID-19. As processed by the authors: Reference gene primer amplification in the assay estimated nucleated cell counts. Clones were read by immunoSEQ multiplex PCR, and TCRdb kept only the in-frame ones, dropping some. That table furnishes V, J and clone size, whereas the DNA furnished D and trimming. The sample yields fewer than 300,000 clones, 86% seen once. The CDR3 consists of 16 residues. V was cut by 2 bases and J by 6 bases, with 20 bases left in between. Germline-derived CDR1 and CDR2 are GTSNPN and SVGIG (reference sequence).

The chain uses TRBV30 and TRBJ1-5; possibly TRBD1 for D (5 bases). The sample was peripheral blood. The source is a young woman with COVID-19, enrolled during active disease. As DNA, the CDR3 is TGTGCCTGGAGTTCTATGGCGGGGGGACGGGGTCAGCCCCAGCATTTT. Translation gives CAWSSMAGGRGQPQHF. Supplemented by reference TRBV30 and TRBJ1-5, the full variable domain reads SQTIHQWPATLVQPVGSPLSLECTVEGTSNPNLYWYRQAAGRGLQLLFYSVGIGQISSEVPQNLSASRPQDRQFILSSKKLLLSDSGFYLCAWSSMAGGRGQPQHFGDGTRLSIL.